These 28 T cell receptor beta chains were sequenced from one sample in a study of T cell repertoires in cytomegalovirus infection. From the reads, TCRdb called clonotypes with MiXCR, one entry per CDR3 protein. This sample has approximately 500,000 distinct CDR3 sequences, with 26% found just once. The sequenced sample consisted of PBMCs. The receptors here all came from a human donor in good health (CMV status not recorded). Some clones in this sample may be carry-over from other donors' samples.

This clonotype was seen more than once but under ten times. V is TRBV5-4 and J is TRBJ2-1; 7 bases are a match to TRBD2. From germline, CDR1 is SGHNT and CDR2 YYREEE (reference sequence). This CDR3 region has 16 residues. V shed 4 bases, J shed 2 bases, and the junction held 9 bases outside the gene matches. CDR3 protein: CASSQGLGPAYNEQFF. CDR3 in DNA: TGTGCCAGCAGCCAAGGACTAGGGCCGGCCTACAATGAGCAGTTCTTC.

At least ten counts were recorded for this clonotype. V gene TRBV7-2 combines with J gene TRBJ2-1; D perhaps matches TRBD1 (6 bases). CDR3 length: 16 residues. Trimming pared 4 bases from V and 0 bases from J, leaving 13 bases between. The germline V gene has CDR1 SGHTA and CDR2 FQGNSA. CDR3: CASSSTGTYSYNEQFF. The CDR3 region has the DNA TGTGCCAGCAGCTCAACCGGGACATACTCCTACAATGAGCAGTTCTTC.

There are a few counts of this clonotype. The CDR3: CASSESAVRGYTF. The CDR3 coding sequence is TGTGCCAGCAGTGAATCAGCGGTGCGGGGCTACACCTTC. The chain employs TRBV2 and TRBJ1-2; D unresolved. The CDR3 is 13 amino acids. Trimming left V 2 bases short and J 8 bases short, with 12 bases between. Germline V CDR1 and CDR2: SNHLY, FYNNEI.

In nucleotides, the CDR3 is TGTGCCAGCAGCGGGGGAACTAGCGGGAATGACAATGAGCAGTTCTTC. This gives the protein CASSGGTSGNDNEQFF. This chain uses TRBV9 with TRBJ2-1, with TRBD2 identical over 10 bases. V dropped 3 bases and J dropped 5; count of bases not matched to a gene: 8. Germline V gene lookup returns CDR1 SGDLS and CDR2 YYNGEE. The length of the CDR3 is 16 residues.

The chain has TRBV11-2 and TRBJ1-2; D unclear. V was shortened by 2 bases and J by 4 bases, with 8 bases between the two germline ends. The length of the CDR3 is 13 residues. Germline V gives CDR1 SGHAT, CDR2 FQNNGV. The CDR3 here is CASSLQRFYGYTF. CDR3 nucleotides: TGTGCCAGCAGCTTACAACGGTTCTATGGCTACACCTTC.

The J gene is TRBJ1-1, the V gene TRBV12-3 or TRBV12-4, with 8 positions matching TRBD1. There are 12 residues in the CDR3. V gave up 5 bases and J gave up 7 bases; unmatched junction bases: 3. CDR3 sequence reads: CASSAGTGEAFF. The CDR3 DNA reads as TGTGCCAGCAGTGCCGGGACAGGTGAAGCTTTCTTT.

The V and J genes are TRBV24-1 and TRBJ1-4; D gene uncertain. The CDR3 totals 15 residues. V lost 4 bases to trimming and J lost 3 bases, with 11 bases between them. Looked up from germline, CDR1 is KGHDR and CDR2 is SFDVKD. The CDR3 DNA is TGTGCCACCAGTGACGCCGAAGGCGCTAATGAAAAACTGTTTTTT. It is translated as CATSDAEGANEKLFF.

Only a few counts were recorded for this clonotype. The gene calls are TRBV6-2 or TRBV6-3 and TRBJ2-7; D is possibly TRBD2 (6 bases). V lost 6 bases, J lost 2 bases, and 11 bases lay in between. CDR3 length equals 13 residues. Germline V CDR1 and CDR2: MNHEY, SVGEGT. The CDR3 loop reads CASRKTSAYEQYV. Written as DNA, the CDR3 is TGTGCCAGCAGGAAGACTAGTGCCTACGAGCAGTACGTC.

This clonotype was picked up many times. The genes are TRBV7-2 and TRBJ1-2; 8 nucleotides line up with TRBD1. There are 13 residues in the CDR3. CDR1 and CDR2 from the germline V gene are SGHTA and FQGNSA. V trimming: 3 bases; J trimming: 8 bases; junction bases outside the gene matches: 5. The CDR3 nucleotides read TGTGCCAGCAGCTTTACCGGGACAGGAGGCTACACCTTC. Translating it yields CASSFTGTGGYTF.

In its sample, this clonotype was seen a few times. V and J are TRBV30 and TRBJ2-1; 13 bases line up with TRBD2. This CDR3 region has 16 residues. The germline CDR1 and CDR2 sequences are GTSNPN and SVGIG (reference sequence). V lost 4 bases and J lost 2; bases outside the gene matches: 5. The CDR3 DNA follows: TGTGCCTGGACCTCACTAGCGGGAGGGCCCTACAATGAGCAGTTCTTC. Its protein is CAWTSLAGGPYNEQFF.

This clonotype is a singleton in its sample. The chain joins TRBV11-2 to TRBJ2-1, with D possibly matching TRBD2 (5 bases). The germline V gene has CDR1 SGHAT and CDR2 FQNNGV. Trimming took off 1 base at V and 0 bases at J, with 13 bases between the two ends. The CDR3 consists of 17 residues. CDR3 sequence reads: CASSLARVSSSYNEQFF. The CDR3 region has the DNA TGTGCCAGCAGCTTAGCGCGGGTGTCGAGCTCCTACAATGAGCAGTTCTTC.

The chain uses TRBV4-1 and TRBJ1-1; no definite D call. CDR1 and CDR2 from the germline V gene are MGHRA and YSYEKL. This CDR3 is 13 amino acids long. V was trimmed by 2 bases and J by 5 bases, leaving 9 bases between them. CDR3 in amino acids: CASSQREGTEAFF. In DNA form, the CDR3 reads TGCGCCAGCAGCCAACGGGAGGGAACTGAAGCTTTCTTT.

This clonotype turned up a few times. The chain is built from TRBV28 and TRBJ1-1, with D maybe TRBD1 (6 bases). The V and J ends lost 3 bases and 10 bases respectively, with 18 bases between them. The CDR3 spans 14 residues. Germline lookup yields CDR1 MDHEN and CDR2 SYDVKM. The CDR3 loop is CASSLDERRGGAFF. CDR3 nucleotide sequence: TGTGCCAGCAGTTTGGACGAGAGGCGAGGGGGAGCTTTCTTT.

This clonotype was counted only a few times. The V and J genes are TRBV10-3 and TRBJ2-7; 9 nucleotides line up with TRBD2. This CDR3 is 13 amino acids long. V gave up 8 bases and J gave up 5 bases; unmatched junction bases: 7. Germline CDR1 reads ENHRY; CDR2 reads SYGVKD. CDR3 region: CAIQAGGGNEQYF. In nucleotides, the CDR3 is TGTGCCATCCAGGCGGGAGGGGGAAACGAGCAGTACTTC.

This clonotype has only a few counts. CDR3 coding DNA: TGTGCCATCAAATCTCAACGTCTGGACTATGGCTACACCTTC. Residues: CAIKSQRLDYGYTF. The chain couples TRBV10-3 to TRBJ1-2, with D unclear. Germline CDR1 ENHRY, CDR2 SYGVKD. The CDR3 is 14 amino acids. V shed 7 bases and J shed 3 bases, with 15 bases lying between them.

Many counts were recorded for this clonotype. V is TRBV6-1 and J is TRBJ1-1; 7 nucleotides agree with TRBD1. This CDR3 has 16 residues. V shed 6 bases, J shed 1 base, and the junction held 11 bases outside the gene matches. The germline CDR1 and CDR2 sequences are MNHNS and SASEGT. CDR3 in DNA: TGTGCCAGCAGAATCCTGGTAGACAGGGAGAACACTGAAGCTTTCTTT. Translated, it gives CASRILVDRENTEAFF.

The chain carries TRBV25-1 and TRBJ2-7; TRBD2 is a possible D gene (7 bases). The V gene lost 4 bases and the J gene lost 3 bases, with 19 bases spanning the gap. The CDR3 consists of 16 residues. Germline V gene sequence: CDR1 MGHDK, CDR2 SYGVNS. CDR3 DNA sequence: TGTGCCAGCAGTGGCCCCCGGGGGGCCGGAATCTACGAGCAGTACGTC. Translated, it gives CASSGPRGAGIYEQYV.

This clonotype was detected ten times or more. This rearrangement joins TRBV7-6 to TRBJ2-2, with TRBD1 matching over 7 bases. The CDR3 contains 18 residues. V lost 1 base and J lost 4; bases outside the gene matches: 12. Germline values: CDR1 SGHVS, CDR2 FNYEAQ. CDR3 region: CASSLGQGRSTGTGELFF. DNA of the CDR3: TGTGCCAGCAGCTTAGGACAGGGTAGGAGTACAGGCACCGGGGAGCTGTTTTTT.

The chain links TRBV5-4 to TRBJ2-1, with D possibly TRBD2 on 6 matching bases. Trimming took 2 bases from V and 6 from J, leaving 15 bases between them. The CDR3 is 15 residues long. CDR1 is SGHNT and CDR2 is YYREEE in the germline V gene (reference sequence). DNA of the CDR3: TGTGCCAGCAGCTTTTCGACTAGAGGGTTCAATGAGCAGTTCTTC. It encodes CASSFSTRGFNEQFF.

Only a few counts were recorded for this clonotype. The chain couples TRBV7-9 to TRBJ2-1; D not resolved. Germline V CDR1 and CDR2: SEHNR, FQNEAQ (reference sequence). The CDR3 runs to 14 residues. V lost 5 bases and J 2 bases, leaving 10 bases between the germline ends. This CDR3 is CASSPTGTYNEQFF. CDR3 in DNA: TGTGCCAGCAGCCCAACTGGAACCTACAATGAGCAGTTCTTC.

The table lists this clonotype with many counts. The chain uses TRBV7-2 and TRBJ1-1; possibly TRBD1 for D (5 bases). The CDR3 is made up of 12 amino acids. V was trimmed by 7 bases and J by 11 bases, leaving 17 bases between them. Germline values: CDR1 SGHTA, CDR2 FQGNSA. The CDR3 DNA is TGTGCCAGCACACAACCGGCAGGGAGGGCTTTCTTT. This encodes CASTQPAGRAFF.

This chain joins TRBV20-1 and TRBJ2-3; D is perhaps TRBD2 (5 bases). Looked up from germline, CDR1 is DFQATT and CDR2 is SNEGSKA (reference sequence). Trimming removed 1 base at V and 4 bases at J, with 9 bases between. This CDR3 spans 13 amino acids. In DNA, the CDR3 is TGCAGTGCTAGAGGTATTAGCGCAGATACGCAGTATTTT. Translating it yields CSARGISADTQYF.

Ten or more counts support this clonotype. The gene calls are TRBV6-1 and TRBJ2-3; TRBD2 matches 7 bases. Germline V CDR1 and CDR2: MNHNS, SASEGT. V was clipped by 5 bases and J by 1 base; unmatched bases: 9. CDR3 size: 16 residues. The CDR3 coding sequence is TGTGCCAGCAGTCAGGTCGGGGCGGGGGGCACAGATACGCAGTATTTT. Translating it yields CASSQVGAGGTDTQYF.

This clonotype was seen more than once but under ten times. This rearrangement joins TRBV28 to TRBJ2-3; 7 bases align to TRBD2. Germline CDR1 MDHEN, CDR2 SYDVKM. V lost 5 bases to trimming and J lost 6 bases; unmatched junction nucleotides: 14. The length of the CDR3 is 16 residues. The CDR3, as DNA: TGTGCCAGCAGTGAGACGGCCGGGACTACGTCTGATACGCAGTATTTT. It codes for CASSETAGTTSDTQYF.

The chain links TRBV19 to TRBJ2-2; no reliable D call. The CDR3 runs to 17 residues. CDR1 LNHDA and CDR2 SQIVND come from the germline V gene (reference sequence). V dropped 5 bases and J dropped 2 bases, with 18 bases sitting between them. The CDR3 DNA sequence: TGTGCCAGTAGTTGGCGACTCGTCGAAGCAAACACCGGGGAGCTGTTTTTT. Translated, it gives CASSWRLVEANTGELFF.

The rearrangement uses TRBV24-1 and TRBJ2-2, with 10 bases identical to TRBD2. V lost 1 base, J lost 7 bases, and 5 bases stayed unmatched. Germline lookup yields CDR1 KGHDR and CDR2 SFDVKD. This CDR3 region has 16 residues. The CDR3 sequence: CATSDFLAGEVGELFF. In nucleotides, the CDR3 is TGTGCCACCAGTGATTTCCTAGCGGGAGAGGTCGGGGAGCTGTTTTTT.

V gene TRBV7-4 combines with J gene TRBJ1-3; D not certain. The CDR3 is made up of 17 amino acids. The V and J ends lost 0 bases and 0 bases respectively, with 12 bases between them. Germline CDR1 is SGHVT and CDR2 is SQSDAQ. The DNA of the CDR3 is TGTGCCAGCAGCTTAGCTTCGGCGCAGGCCTCTGGAAACACCATATATTTT. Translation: CASSLASAQASGNTIYF.

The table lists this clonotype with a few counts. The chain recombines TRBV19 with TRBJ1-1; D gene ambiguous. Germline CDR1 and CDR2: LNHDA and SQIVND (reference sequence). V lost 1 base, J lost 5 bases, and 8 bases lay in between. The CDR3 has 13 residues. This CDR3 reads CASSIASRTEAFF. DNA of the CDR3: TGTGCCAGTAGTATAGCCTCACGGACTGAAGCTTTCTTT.